The rows below give T cell receptor beta chains drawn from one sample of a study of cytomegalovirus exposure and HLA in healthy donors. Assay used: immunoSEQ multiplex PCR; TCRdb lists only in-frame clones, some missing. Of 190,000 or so clones listed, around three quarters were seen once; the top ten hold around 0.69%. Sequencing was done on a sample of PBMCs. These receptors came from a boy between 10 and 17 years old in good health and CMV-seronegative. The CDR3 runs from the conserved cysteine through the conserved F or W. A D gene is named only where the DNA matches it firmly. Clone size is shown for a subset of rows, as once, few, many or a class of expanded clone.

d_call j_call v_call clone_size cdr3_nt cdr3_aa
TRBD1 TRBJ1-1 TRBV19 . TGTGCCAGTAGTATAGTTTCTCAGGGGGCAACTGAAGCTTTCTTT CASSIVSQGATEAFF
TRBD2 TRBJ2-1 TRBV10-3 . TGTGCCATCCACCCCAGCGGGGGGCATCCCTTAAATGAGCAGTTCTTC CAIHPSGGHPLNEQFF
. TRBJ1-6 TRBV4-1 . TGCGCCAGCAGCCAGGGAGGGATCTCCTCACCCCTCCACTTT CASSQGGISSPLHF
TRBD1 TRBJ1-1 TRBV19 . TGTGCCAGTAGTATTCGACAGGGGGTCACTGAAGCTTTCTTT CASSIRQGVTEAFF
TRBD1 TRBJ1-1 TRBV7-9 . TGTGCCAGCTGGCGACAGGGTCACACTGAAGCTTTCTTT CASWRQGHTEAFF
TRBD1 TRBJ1-3 TRBV19 . TGTGCCAGTAGTTCACAGGGGGCCGGAAACACCATATATTTT CASSSQGAGNTIYF
TRBD2 TRBJ2-7 TRBV27 . TGTGCCAGCAGTTTATCTGTCCTAGCGGGGTCCTACGAGCAGTACTTC CASSLSVLAGSYEQYF
. TRBJ1-5 TRBV5-6 . TGTGCCAGCAGCTTAAGGGGTGCAGGCAATCAGCCCCAGCATTTT CASSLRGAGNQPQHF
TRBD1 TRBJ1-2 TRBV5-1 . TGCGCCAGCAGCTTGGTAGGGGACAGTTATGGCTACACCTTC CASSLVGDSYGYTF
TRBD2 TRBJ2-1 TRBV7-2 once TGTGCCAGCAGCTTATCTTGGGCGAGCGGGGGGTACAATGAGCAGTTCTTC CASSLSWASGGYNEQFF
. TRBJ2-1 TRBV5-1 . TGCGCCAGCAGCCATACCGGGAACTACAATGAGCAGTTCTTC CASSHTGNYNEQFF
. TRBJ1-5 TRBV2 . TGTGCCAGCAGTGTACAGGGAGGCAATCAGCCCCAGCATTTT CASSVQGGNQPQHF
. TRBJ2-4 TRBV6-6 . TGTGCCAGCAGGCTTGACGGACTAGCCAAAAACATTCAGTACTTC CASRLDGLAKNIQYF
. TRBJ1-2 TRBV29-1 . TGCAGCGTTCAGTCGCCGGCGGGACATGGCTACACCTTC CSVQSPAGHGYTF
. TRBJ1-5 TRBV19 . TGTGCCAGTAGTACGCGACAGGTCGGGCATCAGCCCCAGCATTTT CASSTRQVGHQPQHF
. TRBJ1-1 TRBV7-3 . TGTGCCAGCAGCCGCCAGGGGCACACTGAAGCTTTCTTT CASSRQGHTEAFF
. TRBJ1-3 TRBV11-2 . TGTGCCAGCAGCTCCCTACCAGGGTCCGTCCCCAACACCATATATTTT CASSSLPGSVPNTIYF
. TRBJ2-3 TRBV19 few TGTGCCAGTAGTATAGATCCCGGCACAGATACGCAGTATTTT CASSIDPGTDTQYF
. TRBJ1-1 TRBV21-1 once TGTGCCAGCTACTTTGCGACGGCCAGGGCGGACACTGAAGCTTTCTTT CASYFATARADTEAFF
. TRBJ2-6 TRBV30 . TGTGCCTGGAGAGCGTCCGGGGCCAACGTCCTGACTTTC CAWRASGANVLTF
. TRBJ2-3 TRBV11-3 . TGTGCCAGCAGCTTTGGCCTGGCGCAGTATTTT CASSFGLAQYF
. TRBJ2-1 TRBV19 once TGTGCCAGTAGTATGGGACATTACTCCTACAATGAGCAGTTCTTC CASSMGHYSYNEQFF
TRBD2 TRBJ2-1 TRBV7-2 . TGTGCCAGCAGCACCCAGCGGGGTGGAGGGTACAATGAGCAGTTCTTC CASSTQRGGGYNEQFF
TRBD1 TRBJ1-2 TRBV5-5 . TGTGCCAGCAGCGAGGGGACAGGGGGCTTTTCTGGCTACACCTTC CASSEGTGGFSGYTF
. TRBJ1-2 TRBV29-1 once TGCAGCGTTGAAGTTCGCGGGGGCTCAGTTGGCTACACCTTC CSVEVRGGSVGYTF
. TRBJ1-1 TRBV27 . TGTGCCAGCAGTTTAGCTTGGGGGGGAGGCACTGAAGCTTTCTTT CASSLAWGGGTEAFF
TRBD2 TRBJ2-2 TRBV5-4 . TGTGCCAGCAGCTGGACTAGCGGTACCGGGGAGCTGTTTTTT CASSWTSGTGELFF
. TRBJ2-1 TRBV15 . TGTGCCACCAGCGGGCGTCTAGTTGGGACTGACAATGAGCAGTTCTTC CATSGRLVGTDNEQFF